These T cell receptor beta chains were read from a single sample in a study of blood T cell repertoires in COVID-19. Produced via immunoSEQ multiplex PCR; TCRdb's table is partial and in-frame only. This table holds around 250,000 clones, approximately 84% found once. The material sequenced was peripheral blood. The receptors were sampled from a woman older than 75 with acute or convalescent COVID-19. The CDR3 runs from the conserved cysteine through the conserved F or W. The D gene is left open where the match is weak. Clone sizes are given selectively: once, few, many, or a class where the clone is expanded.

j_call v_call clone_size d_call cdr3_nt cdr3_aa
TRBJ2-7 TRBV5-4 NA TRBD2 TGTGCCAGCAGCCGGACTAGCGAGCCCTACGAGCAGTACTTC CASSRTSEPYEQYF
TRBJ1-1 TRBV6-1 NA TRBD1 TGTGCCAGCAGTGATAAGGGACAGGGGAAAACTGAAGCTTTCTTT CASSDKGQGKTEAFF
TRBJ2-1 TRBV7-3 few TRBD2 TGTGCCAGCAGCTTCAGCGGGAGCGATGAGCAGTTCTTC CASSFSGSDEQFF
TRBJ1-2 TRBV18 NA NA TGTGCCAGCTCACCGATAGGGGAATCCTTCTATGGCTACACCTTC CASSPIGESFYGYTF
TRBJ1-1 TRBV4-3 few NA TGCGCCAGCAGCCTAGGGGTTTTGTCGAACACTGAAGCTTTCTTT CASSLGVLSNTEAFF
TRBJ1-1 TRBV6-5 NA TRBD1 TGTGCCAGCAGTTACGGGACAGTGAACACTGAAGCTTTCTTT CASSYGTVNTEAFF
TRBJ2-5 TRBV7-2 NA NA TGTGCCAGCAGCTTACGAGGGGGGGCGGTTGAGACCCAGTACTTC CASSLRGGAVETQYF
TRBJ1-1 TRBV7-2 once NA TGTGCCAGCAGCCTTTCGCCGTGGACAGACATGAAAGATGGGTCTTTCTTT CASSLSPWTDMKDGSFF
TRBJ1-4 TRBV1 NA NA TGCACCAGCAGCCAAGCCCAACCAGCACAGGCAACTAATGAAAAACTGTTTTTT CTSSQAQPAQATNEKLFF
TRBJ1-3 TRBV10-3 once TRBD1 TGTGCCATCAGTGGGGGACAGGGGTACTCTGGAAACACCATATATTTT CAISGGQGYSGNTIYF
TRBJ1-1 TRBV5-1 NA NA TGCGCCAGCAGCTCGGGACACACCATGAACACTGAAGCTTTCTTT CASSSGHTMNTEAFF
TRBJ1-6 TRBV6-6 NA NA TGTGCCAGCATCAGCAGGGTTGGTAATTCACCCCTCCACTTT CASISRVGNSPLHF
TRBJ2-2 TRBV5-4 NA NA TGTGCCAGCAGCTTGGGCCCTCGGGGTGGGGTCGCAAACACCGGGGAGCTGTTTTTT CASSLGPRGGVANTGELFF
TRBJ2-2 TRBV19 NA TRBD2 TGTGCCAGTAGGAGGGCTCTAGCGGCGAACACCGGGGAGCTGTTTTTT CASRRALAANTGELFF
TRBJ1-6 TRBV28 NA NA TGTGCCAGCAGTTTTCGCAGGTATAATTCACCCCTCCACTTT CASSFRRYNSPLHF
TRBJ1-1 TRBV7-2 NA NA TGTGCCAGCAGCTTTAGCCCGAACACTGAAGCTTTCTTT CASSFSPNTEAFF
TRBJ2-7 TRBV7-8 NA NA TGTGCCAGCAGCTTAGCTTCTAGTTCCTACGAGCAGTACTTC CASSLASSSYEQYF
TRBJ2-5 TRBV2 once NA TGTGCCAGCAGTGAAGGCCTGACTAGTCAAGAGACCCAGTACTTC CASSEGLTSQETQYF
TRBJ1-2 TRBV6-1 few NA TGTGCCAGCAGTGAGACAGGTTTTTCGTCTGGCTACACCTTC CASSETGFSSGYTF
TRBJ2-5 TRBV5-6 NA TRBD2 TGTGCCAGCAGCTTGAGGTCCGGGGGGGCATCCTCTGAGACCCAGTACTTC CASSLRSGGASSETQYF
TRBJ1-2 TRBV29-1 NA NA TGCAGCGTTGAAATGAGTGCGGCGGGAAGCTACACCTTC CSVEMSAAGSYTF
TRBJ1-2 TRBV3-1/TRBV3-2 NA NA TGTGCCAGCAGCCAAGAGAACAGGGCCCCCACCTTC CASSQENRAPTF
TRBJ2-5 TRBV7-2 NA TRBD2 TGTGCCAGCAGCTTAGCGCTTAGCGGGGGCCAAGAGACCCAGTACTTC CASSLALSGGQETQYF
TRBJ1-2 TRBV5-8 NA TRBD1 TGTGCCAGCAGCTTGGGGGACAGGGAGGACTATGGCTACACCTTC CASSLGDREDYGYTF
TRBJ1-6 TRBV6-1 NA NA TGTGCCAGCAGTGAAGGCTTCGGGGGGGCTTCACCCCTCCACTTT CASSEGFGGASPLHF
TRBJ1-2 TRBV30 NA NA TGTGCCTGGAGTGTAGCGTATAGGCGAGTAGGCTATGGCTACACCTTC CAWSVAYRRVGYGYTF
TRBJ2-7 TRBV5-4 NA TRBD2 TGTGCCAGCAGCTTGGGAGGGAGGGTGCGGGATCGGTCCTACGAGCAGTACTTC CASSLGGRVRDRSYEQYF
TRBJ2-5 TRBV7-6 NA TRBD2 TGTGCCAGCAGCTTATTCGGCCTAGCGGGAGATGAGACCCAGTACTTC CASSLFGLAGDETQYF
TRBJ1-5 TRBV2 once TRBD1 TGTGCCAGCACCAAGGACAGGACCAATCAGCCCCAGCATTTT CASTKDRTNQPQHF
TRBJ2-5 TRBV19 once TRBD1 TGTGCCAGTAGCGACAGGGGGGGAGAGACCCAGTACTTC CASSDRGGETQYF
TRBJ2-7 TRBV5-1 NA NA TGCGCCAGCAGAGATATACCACTCTACGAGCAGTACTTC CASRDIPLYEQYF
TRBJ1-2 TRBV10-3 NA TRBD1 TGTGCCATCAGTGCGACAGGGGATGGAGGCTACACCTTC CAISATGDGGYTF
TRBJ1-5 TRBV6-5 NA TRBD1 TGTGCCAGCAGTCAATACAGGGGGCCGCATCAGCCCCAGCATTTT CASSQYRGPHQPQHF
TRBJ1-5 TRBV7-8 NA NA TGTGCCAGCAGCTTAGACAGGTTGGACAATCAGCCCCAGCATTTT CASSLDRLDNQPQHF
TRBJ1-1 TRBV18 few TRBD1 TGTGCCAGCTCACCTACTCCGGACAGGGGCCCGAACACTGAAGCTTTCTTT CASSPTPDRGPNTEAFF
TRBJ2-1 TRBV6-2/TRBV6-3 NA NA TGTGCCAGCAGTTATCGTCGGGGGTCCTACAATGAGCAGTTCTTC CASSYRRGSYNEQFF
TRBJ1-1 TRBV28 NA NA TGTGCCAGCTATGTGTCAGGGTCGTACTCCACTGAAGCTTTCTTT CASYVSGSYSTEAFF
TRBJ2-1 TRBV7-2 NA TRBD2 TGTGCCAGCAGCTTAGCGGGATTAGCGGGAGATGAGCAGTTCTTC CASSLAGLAGDEQFF
TRBJ2-5 TRBV5-1 NA NA TGCGCCAGCAGCCCCTCGAAGCCCGAGACCCAGTACTTC CASSPSKPETQYF
TRBJ2-1 TRBV5-1 NA NA TGCGCCAGCAGCTTGTCCGGGACCTACAATGAGCAGTTCTTC CASSLSGTYNEQFF
TRBJ2-1 TRBV5-1 NA TRBD2 TGCGCCAGCAGCAAAGGACTAGCGGGAGGAACCTACAATGAGCAGTTCTTC CASSKGLAGGTYNEQFF
TRBJ2-7 TRBV7-7 NA NA TGTGCTAGCAGCTTAGTTAGGGGATACGAGCAGTACTTC CASSLVRGYEQYF
TRBJ1-1 TRBV19 NA NA TGTGCCAGTAGTATCTGGGAGGACACTGAAGCTTTCTTT CASSIWEDTEAFF
TRBJ1-6 TRBV28 few TRBD1 TGTGCCAGCAGGCCTTCCGGGACAGCCCCTTCACCCCTCCACTTT CASRPSGTAPSPLHF
TRBJ2-5 TRBV19 NA TRBD1 TGTGCCAGTAGTATGAGGACAGGGGTTGAGACCCAGTACTTC CASSMRTGVETQYF
TRBJ2-5 TRBV7-6 NA NA TGTGCCAGCAGCTATGGGACTCAAGAGACCCAGTACTTC CASSYGTQETQYF
TRBJ2-1 TRBV19 NA NA TGTGCCAGTAGTTTTGACGGAGCCTACAATGAGCAGTTCTTC CASSFDGAYNEQFF
TRBJ1-6 TRBV2 NA NA TGTGCCAGCAGTGAAAGAAGGCAGGGATATTCACCCCTCCACTTT CASSERRQGYSPLHF
TRBJ2-7 TRBV3-1/TRBV3-2 NA NA TGTGCCAGCAGCCAAGAAGGGGCAATACCCAACTCCTACGAGCAGTACTTC CASSQEGAIPNSYEQYF
TRBJ2-7 TRBV18 few TRBD1 TGTGCCAGCTCAAGGGACAGTCCTTTGGAGCAGTACTTC CASSRDSPLEQYF
TRBJ2-3 TRBV5-1 NA NA TGCGCCAGCAGCTTAGGGGTCCCAGATACGCAGTATTTT CASSLGVPDTQYF
TRBJ1-1 TRBV3-1/TRBV3-2 NA TRBD1 TGTGCCAGCAGACGCGGACAGGGGGGGATGAACACTGAAGCTTTCTTT CASRRGQGGMNTEAFF
TRBJ2-5 TRBV7-6 NA TRBD2 TGTGCCAGCAGCTTCCGGGCTAGCGGGAGTGGTCAAGAGACCCAGTACTTC CASSFRASGSGQETQYF